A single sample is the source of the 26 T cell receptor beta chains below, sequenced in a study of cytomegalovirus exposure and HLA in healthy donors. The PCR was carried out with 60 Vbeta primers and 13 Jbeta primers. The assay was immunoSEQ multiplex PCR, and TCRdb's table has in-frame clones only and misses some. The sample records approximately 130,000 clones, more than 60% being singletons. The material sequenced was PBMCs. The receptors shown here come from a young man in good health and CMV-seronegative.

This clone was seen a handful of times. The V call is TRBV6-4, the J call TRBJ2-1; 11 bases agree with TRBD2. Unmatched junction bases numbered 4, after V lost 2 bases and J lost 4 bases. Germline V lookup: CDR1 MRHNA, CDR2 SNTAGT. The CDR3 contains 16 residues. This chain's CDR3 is CASSDRASGGYNEQFF. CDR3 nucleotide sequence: TGTGCCAGCAGTGACCGGGCTAGCGGGGGGTACAATGAGCAGTTCTTC.

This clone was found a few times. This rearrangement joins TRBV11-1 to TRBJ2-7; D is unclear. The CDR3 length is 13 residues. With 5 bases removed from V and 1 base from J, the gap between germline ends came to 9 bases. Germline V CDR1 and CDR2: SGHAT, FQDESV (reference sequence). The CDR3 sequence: CASSPRASYEQYF. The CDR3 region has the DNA TGTGCCAGCAGCCCTCGCGCTTCCTACGAGCAGTACTTC.

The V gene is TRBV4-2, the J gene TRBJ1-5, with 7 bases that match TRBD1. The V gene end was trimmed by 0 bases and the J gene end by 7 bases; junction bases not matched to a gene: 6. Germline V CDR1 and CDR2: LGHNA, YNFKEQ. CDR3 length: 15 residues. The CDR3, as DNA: TGTGCCAGCAGCCAAGATCTACAGGGGCGCCAGCCCCAGCATTTT. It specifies CASSQDLQGRQPQHF.

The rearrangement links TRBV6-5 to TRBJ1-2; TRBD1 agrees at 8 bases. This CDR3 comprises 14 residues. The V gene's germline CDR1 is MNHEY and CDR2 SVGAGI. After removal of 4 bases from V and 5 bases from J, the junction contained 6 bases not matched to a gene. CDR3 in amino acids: CASSSGQAHYGYTF. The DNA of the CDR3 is TGTGCCAGCAGTTCGGGACAGGCGCATTATGGCTACACCTTC.

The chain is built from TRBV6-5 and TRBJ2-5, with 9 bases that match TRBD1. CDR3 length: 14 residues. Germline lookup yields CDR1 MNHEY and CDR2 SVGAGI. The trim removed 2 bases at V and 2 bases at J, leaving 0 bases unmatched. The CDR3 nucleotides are TGTGCCAGCAGTTACGACAGGGGGCAAGAGACCCAGTACTTC. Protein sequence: CASSYDRGQETQYF.

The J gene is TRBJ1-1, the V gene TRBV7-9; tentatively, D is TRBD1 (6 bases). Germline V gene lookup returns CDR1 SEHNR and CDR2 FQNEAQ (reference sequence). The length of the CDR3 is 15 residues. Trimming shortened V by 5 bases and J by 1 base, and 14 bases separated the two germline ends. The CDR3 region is CASSPAGAANTEAFF. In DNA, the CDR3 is TGTGCCAGCAGCCCAGCGGGGGCGGCGAACACTGAAGCTTTCTTT.

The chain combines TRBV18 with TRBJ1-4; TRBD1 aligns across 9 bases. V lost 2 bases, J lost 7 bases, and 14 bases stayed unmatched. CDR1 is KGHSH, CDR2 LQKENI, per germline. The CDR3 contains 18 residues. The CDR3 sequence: CASSPTGTGSGGTEKLFF. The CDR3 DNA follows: TGTGCCAGCTCACCAACCGGGACAGGGTCCGGGGGGACTGAAAAACTGTTTTTT.

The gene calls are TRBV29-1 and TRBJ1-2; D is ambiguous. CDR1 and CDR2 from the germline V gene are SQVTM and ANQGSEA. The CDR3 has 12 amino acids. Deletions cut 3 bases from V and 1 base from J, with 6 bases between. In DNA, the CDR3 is TGCAGCGTTGACCCCAGTAACTATGGCTACACCTTC. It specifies CSVDPSNYGYTF.

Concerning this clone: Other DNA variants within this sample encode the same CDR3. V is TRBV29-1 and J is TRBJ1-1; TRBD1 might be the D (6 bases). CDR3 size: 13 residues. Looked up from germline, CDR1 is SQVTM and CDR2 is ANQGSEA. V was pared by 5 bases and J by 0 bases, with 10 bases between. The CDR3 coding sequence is TGCAGCGTTAAAGGACAGATGAACACTGAAGCTTTCTTT. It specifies CSVKGQMNTEAFF. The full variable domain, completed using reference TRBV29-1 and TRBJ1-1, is SAVISQKPSRDICQRGTSLTIQCQVDSQVTMMFWYRQQPGQSLTLIATANQGSEATYESGFVIDKFPISRPNLTFSTLTVSNMSPEDSSIYLCSVKGQMNTEAFFGQGTRLTVV.

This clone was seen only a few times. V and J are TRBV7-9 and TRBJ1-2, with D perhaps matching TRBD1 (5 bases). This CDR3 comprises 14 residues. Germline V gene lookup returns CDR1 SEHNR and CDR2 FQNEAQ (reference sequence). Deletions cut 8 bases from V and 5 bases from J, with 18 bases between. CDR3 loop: CASGRPGTSYGYTF. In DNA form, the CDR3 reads TGTGCCAGCGGCCGACCAGGGACTTCGTATGGCTACACCTTC.

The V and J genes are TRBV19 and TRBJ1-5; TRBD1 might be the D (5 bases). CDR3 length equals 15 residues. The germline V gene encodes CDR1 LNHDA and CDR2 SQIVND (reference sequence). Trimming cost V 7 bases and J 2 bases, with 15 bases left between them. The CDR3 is CASMARGGRNQPQHF. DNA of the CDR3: TGTGCCAGTATGGCAAGGGGTGGGCGCAATCAGCCCCAGCATTTT.

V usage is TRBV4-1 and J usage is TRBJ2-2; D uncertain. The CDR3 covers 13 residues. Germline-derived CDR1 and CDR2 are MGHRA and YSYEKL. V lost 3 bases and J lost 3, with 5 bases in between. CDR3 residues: CASSHLYTGELFF. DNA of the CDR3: TGCGCCAGCAGCCATCTCTACACCGGGGAGCTGTTTTTT.

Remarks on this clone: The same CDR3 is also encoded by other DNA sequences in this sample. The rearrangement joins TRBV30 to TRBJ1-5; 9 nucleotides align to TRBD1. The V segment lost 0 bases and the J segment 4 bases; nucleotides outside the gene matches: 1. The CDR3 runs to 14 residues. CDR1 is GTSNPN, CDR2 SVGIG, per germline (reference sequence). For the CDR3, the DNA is TGTGCCTGGAGTGTGGACAGGGGAAATCAGCCCCAGCATTTT. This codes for CAWSVDRGNQPQHF.

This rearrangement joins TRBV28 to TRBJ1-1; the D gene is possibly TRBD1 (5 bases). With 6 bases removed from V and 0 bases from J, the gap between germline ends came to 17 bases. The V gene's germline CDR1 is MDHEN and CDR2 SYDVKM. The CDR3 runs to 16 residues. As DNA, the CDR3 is TGTGCCAGCAGCAATCGACAGCCGCTCATGAACACTGAAGCTTTCTTT. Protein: CASSNRQPLMNTEAFF.

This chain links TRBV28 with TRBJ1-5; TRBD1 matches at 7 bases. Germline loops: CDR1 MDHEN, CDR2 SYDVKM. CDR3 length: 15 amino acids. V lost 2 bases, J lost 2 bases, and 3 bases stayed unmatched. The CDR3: CASSLPTGGNQPQHF. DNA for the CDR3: TGTGCCAGCAGTTTACCTACAGGGGGCAATCAGCCCCAGCATTTT.

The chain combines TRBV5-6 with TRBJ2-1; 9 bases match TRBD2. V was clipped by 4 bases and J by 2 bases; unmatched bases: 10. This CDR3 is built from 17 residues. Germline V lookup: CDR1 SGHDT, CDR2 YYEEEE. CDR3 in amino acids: CASSLAGAGGPYNEQFF. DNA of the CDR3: TGTGCCAGCAGCCTGGCCGGGGCGGGAGGGCCCTACAATGAGCAGTTCTTC.

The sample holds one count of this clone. CDR3 nucleotides: TGTGCCAGTAGTGCGACAGGGGTTTATGGCTACACCTTC. Amino acid sequence: CASSATGVYGYTF. The genes are TRBV19 and TRBJ1-2; 8 bases match TRBD1. The CDR3 is 13 amino acids. The V and J ends lost 5 bases and 5 bases, in that order; junction bases with no gene match: 4. Germline CDR1 reads LNHDA; CDR2 reads SQIVND (reference sequence).

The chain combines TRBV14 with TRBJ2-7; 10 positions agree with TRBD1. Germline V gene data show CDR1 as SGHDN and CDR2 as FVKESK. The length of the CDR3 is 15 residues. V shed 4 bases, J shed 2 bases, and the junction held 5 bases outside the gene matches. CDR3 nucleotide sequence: TGTGCCAGCAGCCCCAGGACAGGGGGAGCCTACGAGCAGTACTTC. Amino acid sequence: CASSPRTGGAYEQYF.

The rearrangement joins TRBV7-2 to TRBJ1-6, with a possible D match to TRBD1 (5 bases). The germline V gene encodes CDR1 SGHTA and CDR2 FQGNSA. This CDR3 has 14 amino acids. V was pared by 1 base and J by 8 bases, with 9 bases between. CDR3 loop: CASSLGQLYSPLHF. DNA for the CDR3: TGTGCCAGCAGCTTAGGACAGCTGTATTCACCCCTCCACTTT.

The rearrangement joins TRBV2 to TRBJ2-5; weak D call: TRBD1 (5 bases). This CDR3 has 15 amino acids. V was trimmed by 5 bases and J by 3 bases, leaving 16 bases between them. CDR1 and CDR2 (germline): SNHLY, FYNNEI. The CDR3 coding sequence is TGTGCCAGCAGTCATCCTTATGACAGAGAAGAGACCCAGTACTTC. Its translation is CASSHPYDREETQYF.

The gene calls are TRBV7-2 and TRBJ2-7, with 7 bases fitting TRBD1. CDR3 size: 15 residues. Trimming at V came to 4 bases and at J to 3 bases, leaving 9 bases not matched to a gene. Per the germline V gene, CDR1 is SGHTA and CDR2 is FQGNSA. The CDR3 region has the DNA TGTGCCAGCAGCTCCCACGTGGGACAGAACTACGAGCAGTACTTC. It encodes CASSSHVGQNYEQYF.

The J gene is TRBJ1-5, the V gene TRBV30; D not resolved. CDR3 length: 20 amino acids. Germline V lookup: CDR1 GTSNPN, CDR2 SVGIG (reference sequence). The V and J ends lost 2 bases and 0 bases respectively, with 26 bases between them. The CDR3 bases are TGTGCCTGGAGTTCCACCCCACCAGGAGCTATGGGGAGTAGCAATCAGCCCCAGCATTTT. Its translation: CAWSSTPPGAMGSSNQPQHF.

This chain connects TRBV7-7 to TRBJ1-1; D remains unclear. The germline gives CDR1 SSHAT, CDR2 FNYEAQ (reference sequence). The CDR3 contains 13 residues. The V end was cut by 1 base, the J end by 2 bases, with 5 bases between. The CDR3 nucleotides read TGTGCCAGCAGCTTAGTCCTCAACACTGAAGCTTTCTTT. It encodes CASSLVLNTEAFF.

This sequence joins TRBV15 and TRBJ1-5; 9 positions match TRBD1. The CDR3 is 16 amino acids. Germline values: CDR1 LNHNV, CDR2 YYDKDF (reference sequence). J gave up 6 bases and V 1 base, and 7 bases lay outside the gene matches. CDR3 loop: CATSRGRDRAGQPQHF. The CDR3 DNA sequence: TGTGCCACCAGCAGAGGACGGGACAGGGCCGGTCAGCCCCAGCATTTT.

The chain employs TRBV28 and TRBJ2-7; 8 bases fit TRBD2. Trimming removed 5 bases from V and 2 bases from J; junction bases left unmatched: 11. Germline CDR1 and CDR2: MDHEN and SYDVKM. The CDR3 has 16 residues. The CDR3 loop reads CASSTSGGARTYEQYF. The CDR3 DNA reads TGTGCCAGCAGTACTTCCGGGGGGGCCAGGACCTACGAGCAGTACTTC. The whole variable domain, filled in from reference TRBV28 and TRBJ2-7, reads DVKVTQSSRYLVKRTGEKVFLECVQDMDHENMFWYRQDPGLGLRLIYFSYDVKMKEKGDIPEGYSVSREKKERFSLILESASTNQTSMYLCASSTSGGARTYEQYFGPGTRLTVT.

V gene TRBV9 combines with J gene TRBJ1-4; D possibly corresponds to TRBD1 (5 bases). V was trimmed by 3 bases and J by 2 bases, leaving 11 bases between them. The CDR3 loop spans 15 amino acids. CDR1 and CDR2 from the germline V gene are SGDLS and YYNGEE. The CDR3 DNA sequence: TGTGCCAGCAGCGCCGAAGGGGTCACTAATGAAAAACTGTTTTTT. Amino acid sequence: CASSAEGVTNEKLFF. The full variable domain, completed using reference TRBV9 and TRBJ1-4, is DSGVTQTPKHLITATGQRVTLRCSPRSGDLSVYWYQQSLDQGLQFLIQYYNGEERAKGNILERFSAQQFPDLHSELNLSSLELGDSALYFCASSAEGVTNEKLFFGSGTQLSVL.